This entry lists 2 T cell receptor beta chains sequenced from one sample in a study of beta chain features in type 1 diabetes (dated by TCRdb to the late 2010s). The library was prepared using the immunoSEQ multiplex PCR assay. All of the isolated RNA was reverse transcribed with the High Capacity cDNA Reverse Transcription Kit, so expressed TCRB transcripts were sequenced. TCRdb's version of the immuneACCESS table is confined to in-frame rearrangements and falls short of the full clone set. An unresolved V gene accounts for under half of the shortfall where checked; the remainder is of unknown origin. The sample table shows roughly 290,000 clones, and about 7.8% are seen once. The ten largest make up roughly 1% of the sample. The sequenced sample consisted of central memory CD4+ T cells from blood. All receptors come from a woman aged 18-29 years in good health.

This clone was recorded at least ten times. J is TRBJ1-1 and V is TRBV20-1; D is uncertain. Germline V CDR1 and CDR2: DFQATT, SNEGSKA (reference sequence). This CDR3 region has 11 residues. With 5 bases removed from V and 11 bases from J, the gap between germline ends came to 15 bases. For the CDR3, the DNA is TGCAGTGCTGATTACAGAGGTGAGGCTTTCTTT. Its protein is CSADYRGEAFF.

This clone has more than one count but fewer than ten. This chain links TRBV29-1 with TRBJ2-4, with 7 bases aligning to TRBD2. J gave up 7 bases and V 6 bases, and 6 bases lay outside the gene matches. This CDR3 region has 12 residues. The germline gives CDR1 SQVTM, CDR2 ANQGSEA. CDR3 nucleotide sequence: TGCAGCGTAGTCGGGGGGTCGAACATTCAGTACTTC. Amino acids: CSVVGGSNIQYF.